The T cell receptor beta chain described here comes from a study of blood T cell repertoires in COVID-19 (TCRdb year 2020). For the wider study: Collaborator samples came from the United States, Italy and Spain and covered acute and convalescent phases of COVID-19. The material from the prospective study consisted of cDNA or gDNA derived from T cells, B-cell-depleted T cells, or PBMCs. Where HLA class I and class II types were available, the types were taken from metadata supplied by the sample provider, not from assay-based typing. The repertoires were released in a freely available public database meant as a resource for research on the immune response to SARS-CoV-2. Nearly every sample came with metadata listing a de-identified subject ID, COVID-19 status, age in years and sex. Samples came from the ongoing ImmuneRACE study (first 160 participants) plus 1,254 subjects from 6 global collaborators. Subjects who had been exposed to COVID-19, were actively infected with it, or had recovered from it provided the deeply sampled blood TCRbeta repertoires that made up the dataset.

Study-wide findings and limitations: Clinical and demographic metadata were provided uncurated, with the amount varying by source and participant.

As concerns this clone: It has no known antigen specificity. Base qualities are not provided; no much larger clone lies one nucleotide away.

The germline V gene provides CDR1 SGHDN and CDR2 FVKESK. A distance of 11 bases separates the germline ends of V and J, which lose 4 bases and 7 bases respectively. From the cysteine up to the phenylalanine, the CDR3 has a length of 14 residues. The read is trimmed to its CDR3 DNA, 42 bases read in frame from base 1. The collaborating institutions used their own protocols to collect whole blood in K2EDTA tubes. For TCRbeta analysis, collaborators shipped samples in one of three forms: frozen whole blood, isolated PBMCs, or DNA extracted from either of those sample types. TCRbeta CDR3 regions were amplified from genomic DNA using the immunoSEQ Assay, a bias-controlled multiplex PCR. The authors' pipeline ran thus. The number of nucleated cells in each sample was estimated from the amplification of reference gene primers within the assay. To quantify the absolute abundance of each unique TCRbeta CDR3 rearrangement, sequence reads were collapsed and filtered. For each sample, productive Simpson clonality was calculated as the square root of Simpson's diversity index across productive rearrangements. This immuneACCESS table, as held by TCRdb, lists in-frame sequences with V and J called but not all clones. Of the missing ones, under half trace to an unresolved V gene in checked studies; the others have no known cause. D and trimming were read from the DNA, whereas the V and J calls and clone size are those reported in that table. The sample contains more than 85,000 clones, roughly 80% of them found a single time. The top ten hold more than 4% of the sample.

The rearranged segments are TRBV14 and TRBJ1-6; the D gene remains uncertain. The material sequenced was peripheral blood. The receptor's source is a human donor in a cohort sampled during active or convalescent COVID-19. The nucleotide sequence is TGTGCCAGCAGCCTCCTCACTAAAAATTCACCCCTCCACTTT. This sequence encodes CASSLLTKNSPLHF. Supplemented by the reference TRBV14 and TRBJ1-6 proteins around the CDR3, the complete variable domain is EAGVTQFPSHSVIEKGQTVTLRCDPISGHDNLYWYRRVMGKEIKFLLHFVKESKQDESGMPNNRFLAERTGGTYSTLKVQPAELEDSGVYFCASSLLTKNSPLHFGNGTRLTVT.